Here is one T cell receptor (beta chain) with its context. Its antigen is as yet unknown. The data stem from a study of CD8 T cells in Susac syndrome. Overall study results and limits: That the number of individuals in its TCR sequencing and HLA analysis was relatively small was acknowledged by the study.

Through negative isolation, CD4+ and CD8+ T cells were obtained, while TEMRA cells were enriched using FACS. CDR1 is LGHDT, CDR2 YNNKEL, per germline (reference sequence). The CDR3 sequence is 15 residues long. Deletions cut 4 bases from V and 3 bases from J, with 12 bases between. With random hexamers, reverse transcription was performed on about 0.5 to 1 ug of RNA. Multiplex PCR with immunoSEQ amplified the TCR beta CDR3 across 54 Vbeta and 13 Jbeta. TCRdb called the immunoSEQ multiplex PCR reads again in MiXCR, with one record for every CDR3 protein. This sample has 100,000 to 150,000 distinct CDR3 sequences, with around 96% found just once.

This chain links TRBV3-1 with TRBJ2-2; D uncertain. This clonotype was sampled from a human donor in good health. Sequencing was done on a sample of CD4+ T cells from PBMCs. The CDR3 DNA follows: TGTGCCAGCAGCCTTAACGCCCGAGACACCGGGGAGCTGTTTTTT. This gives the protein CASSLNARDTGELFF.